This T cell receptor beta chain was sequenced in a study of T cells in Graves' hyperthyroidism and ophthalmopathy. Background on the study: The initial diagnosis was the point when peripheral blood was collected, ahead of any treatment.

Study-wide results and caveats: Clonotypes that were expanded in thyroid above 0.001 mostly appeared in blood too. Prediction of ophthalmopathy progression came a median 6.5 months pre-onset.

This clonotype occurred many times. Its cognate antigen is unknown. TCR beta CDR3 sequences were amplified from RNA transcripts. HTBI primers were employed in a first-round RT-PCR of the TCR CDR3. Each CDR3 protein gets one entry after TCRdb re-called the multiplex PCR reads with MiXCR. The table includes roughly 250,000 distinct CDR3 sequences, about 17% detected once. This TCR was sampled from a woman between 18 and 29 years old with Graves' ophthalmopathy. The sequencing sample was made of blood.

CDR3 loop: CASSPITSGSGLFTDTQYF. The CDR3 region has the DNA TGTGCCAGCAGTCCAATAACTAGCGGGAGCGGTTTATTCACAGATACGCAGTATTTT. J is TRBJ2-3 and V is TRBV27; 11 positions match TRBD2. Germline CDR1 MNHEY, CDR2 SMNVEV (reference sequence). The length of the CDR3 is 19 residues. The J segment lost 2 bases and the V segment lost 5 bases, leaving 15 bases of the junction unmatched.